What follows are 3 T cell receptor beta chains derived from one specimen sequenced in a study of PD-L1 blockade in urothelial cancer. The data were produced by immunoSEQ multiplex PCR, yet TCRdb's version contains in-frame clones alone and is incomplete. Of fewer than 30,000 clones listed, 84% are singletons. This sample comprised PBMCs, obtained around atezolizumab (anti-PD-L1) treatment. These receptor sequences come from a man between 65 and 79 years old with urothelial cancer.

V usage is TRBV10-3 and J usage is TRBJ2-1; 8 bases map to TRBD2. The CDR3 loop spans 14 amino acids. The germline gives CDR1 ENHRY, CDR2 SYGVKD. The J segment lost 10 bases and the V segment lost 8 bases, leaving 13 bases of the junction unmatched. CDR3 nucleotides: TGTGCCATCCGTGGGAGCAGCGGGAGAGACGAGCAGTTCTTC. This codes for CAIRGSSGRDEQFF.

V usage is TRBV27 and J usage is TRBJ2-5; TRBD1 matches at 7 bases. CDR1 is MNHEY and CDR2 is SMNVEV in the germline V gene (reference sequence). Losses at the gene ends were 6 bases for V and 4 bases for J; bases not matched to a gene: 8. The CDR3 length is 14 residues. The CDR3 loop is CASRTQGGLETQYF. The CDR3 DNA sequence: TGTGCCAGCAGAACGCAAGGGGGCCTAGAGACCCAGTACTTC.

The chain has TRBV11-3 and TRBJ1-1; D is uncertain. V lost 3 bases, J lost 2 bases, and 7 bases lay in between. Germline V gene lookup returns CDR1 SGHNT and CDR2 YENEEA. The CDR3 has 13 residues. The CDR3: CASSFGDNTEAFF. As DNA, the CDR3 is TGTGCCAGCAGCTTCGGGGATAACACTGAAGCTTTCTTT.